Each of the 3 T cell receptor beta chains below was sequenced from the same sample in a study of patients and donors after allogeneic stem cell transplantation. MiXCR, run by TCRdb on the RT-PCR reads, gives a single entry per CDR3 protein. The table lists approximately 150,000 distinct CDR3 sequences, about two fifths of them singletons, with 50% in the top ten. Material for sequencing was blood, either unsorted or a sorted T cell fraction (not recorded which). The receptors were gathered from a human donor who was either an allogeneic HSCT recipient or a stem cell or donor lymphocyte infusion donor (not recorded which). It is not recorded whose cells these are; they may come from a transplant donor.

The V and J genes are TRBV7-3 and TRBJ1-1; D gene ambiguous. Deletions cut 5 bases from V and 4 bases from J, with 11 bases between. The germline CDR1 and CDR2 sequences are SGHTA and FQGTGA. The CDR3 spans 13 residues. In DNA, the CDR3 is TGTGCCAGCAGCCCCGAAGGGCTCACTGAAGCTTTCTTT. Its protein is CASSPEGLTEAFF.

V gene TRBV12-3 or TRBV12-4 combines with J gene TRBJ2-7; D ambiguous. The CDR3 has 12 residues. Trimming took off 5 bases at V and 0 bases at J, with 5 bases between the two ends. CDR3 in amino acids: CASSPVSYEQYF. The CDR3 DNA reads TGTGCCAGCAGTCCAGTCTCCTACGAGCAGTACTTC.

The chain combines TRBV20-1 with TRBJ1-2; 9 bases are a match to TRBD1. The CDR3 has 15 amino acids. Trimming at V came to 2 bases and at J to 8 bases, leaving 12 bases not matched to a gene. Germline V gives CDR1 DFQATT, CDR2 SNEGSKA (reference sequence). CDR3 nucleotide sequence: TGCAGTGCTAGAACCCTGCCCCGGGACAGGGTGGGCTACACCTTC. This gives the protein CSARTLPRDRVGYTF.